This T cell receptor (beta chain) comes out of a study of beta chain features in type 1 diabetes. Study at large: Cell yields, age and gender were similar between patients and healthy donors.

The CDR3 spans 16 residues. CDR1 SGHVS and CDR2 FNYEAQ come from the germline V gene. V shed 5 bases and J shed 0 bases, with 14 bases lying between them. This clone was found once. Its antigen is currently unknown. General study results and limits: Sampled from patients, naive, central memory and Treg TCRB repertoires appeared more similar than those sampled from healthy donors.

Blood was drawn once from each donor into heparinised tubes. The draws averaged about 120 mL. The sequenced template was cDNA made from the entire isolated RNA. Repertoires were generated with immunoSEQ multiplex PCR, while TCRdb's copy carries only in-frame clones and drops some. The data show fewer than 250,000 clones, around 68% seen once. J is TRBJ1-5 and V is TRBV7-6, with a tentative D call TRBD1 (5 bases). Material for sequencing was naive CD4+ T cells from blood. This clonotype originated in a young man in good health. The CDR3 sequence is CASSRASGYSNQPQHF. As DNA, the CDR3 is TGTGCCAGCAGCCGGGCCTCAGGGTATAGCAATCAGCCCCAGCATTTT.